Listed here are 29 T cell receptor beta chains from one sample, sequenced in a study of T cells in Graves' hyperthyroidism and ophthalmopathy. Amplified TCR beta CDR3 regions derived from RNA transcripts. HTBI primers were used for first-round RT-PCR of the TCR CDR3. TCRdb re-analysed the multiplex PCR reads in MiXCR, keeping a single row per CDR3 protein. The sample has around 300,000 distinct CDR3 sequences, 12% to 15% seen once; the top ten hold 30% to 40%. The sequenced sample was blood. These receptors were obtained from a woman in her thirties or forties with Graves' ophthalmopathy.

This clonotype has ten or more counts. The J gene is TRBJ2-7, the V gene TRBV2; 11 bases map to TRBD2. J was trimmed by 2 bases and V by 6 bases; bases with no gene match: 3. CDR3 length: 14 amino acids. Germline V gene lookup returns CDR1 SNHLY and CDR2 FYNNEI. The CDR3 DNA sequence: TGTGCCAGCAGCCGACTAGCGGGAACCTACGAGCAGTACTTC. It encodes CASSRLAGTYEQYF.

This clonotype has a handful of counts. The genes are TRBV7-8 and TRBJ1-5; D possibly corresponds to TRBD1 (6 bases). Trimming removed 2 bases from V and 3 bases from J, with 11 bases in between. The CDR3 sequence is 15 residues long. Per the germline V gene, CDR1 is SGHVS and CDR2 is FQNEAQ. Written as DNA, the CDR3 is TGTGCCAGCAGCTTAATAGCAGGGGTCAATCAGCCCCAGCATTTT. It yields the protein CASSLIAGVNQPQHF.

This clonotype was seen repeatedly, ten times or more. V and J are TRBV6-1 and TRBJ2-5; tentatively, D is TRBD2 (5 bases). Germline assignment: CDR1 MNHNS and CDR2 SASEGT. This CDR3 has 17 amino acids. The V end lost 2 bases, the J end lost 0 bases, and 16 bases lay between the germline ends. The CDR3 DNA reads as TGTGCCAGCAGTGAATTCGGGGTTTACGTAAACCAAGAGACCCAGTACTTC. Amino acid sequence: CASSEFGVYVNQETQYF.

In this sample, this clonotype turned up many times. The V call is TRBV12-3 or TRBV12-4, the J call TRBJ2-1, with 8 bases fitting TRBD2. V lost 6 bases and J lost 2; bases outside the gene matches: 6. CDR3 size: 15 residues. CDR3 nucleotides: TGTGCCAGCAGGCCCATGCGGGGGGCCTACAATGAGCAGTTCTTC. Encoded protein: CASRPMRGAYNEQFF.

This clonotype was seen at least ten times. This chain links TRBV2 with TRBJ2-5; D possibly corresponds to TRBD1 (6 bases). Trimming removed 5 bases from V and 0 bases from J, with 10 bases in between. Germline V gene lookup returns CDR1 SNHLY and CDR2 FYNNEI. The CDR3 is 14 amino acids. The CDR3 is CASSSQGDQETQYF. CDR3 sequence (DNA): TGTGCCAGCAGTTCACAGGGAGACCAAGAGACCCAGTACTTC.

In its sample, this clonotype was seen many times. The chain employs TRBV7-2 and TRBJ2-5; tentative D call: TRBD2 (7 bases). The CDR3 extends over 15 amino acids. V lost 7 bases and J 5 bases, leaving 20 bases between the germline ends. Germline values: CDR1 SGHTA, CDR2 FQGNSA. This CDR3 reads CASTRKGGIFETQYF. CDR3 nucleotides: TGTGCCAGCACCCGGAAGGGGGGGATCTTTGAGACCCAGTACTTC.

A few counts support this clonotype. The chain recombines TRBV4-2 with TRBJ2-7; 7 bases agree with TRBD1. Per germline, CDR1 LGHNA and CDR2 YNFKEQ. Trimming at V came to 4 bases and at J to 6 bases, leaving 15 bases not matched to a gene. The CDR3 covers 16 residues. The CDR3 region is CASSRGSEGALLEQYF. DNA of the CDR3: TGTGCCAGCAGCCGAGGCAGCGAGGGGGCGCTTCTCGAGCAGTACTTC.

Many counts were recorded for this clonotype. The chain uses TRBV6-7 and TRBJ1-5; 11 bases are shared with TRBD1. TRBV6-7 is designated an ORF whose function remains uncertain. Trimming cost V 4 bases and J 7 bases; bases outside gene matches: 18. The length of the CDR3 is 19 residues. Here the CDR3 reads CASSSRTGGFEECWQPQHF. CDR3 nucleotides: TGTGCCAGCAGTTCGCGGACAGGGGGCTTTGAGGAGTGCTGGCAGCCCCAGCATTTT.

This clonotype was detected ten times or more. The rearrangement joins TRBV28 to TRBJ1-1; TRBD1 might be the D (6 bases). Germline V CDR1 and CDR2: MDHEN, SYDVKM. CDR3 length: 13 amino acids. The V end lost 6 bases, the J end lost 6 bases, and 14 bases lay between the germline ends. CDR3 nucleotides: TGTGCCAGCAGCATAACAGGGTTGGCTGAAGCTTTCTTT. Translating it yields CASSITGLAEAFF.

For this clonotype: This sequence may be a read error, since a much larger clone differs from it by one base. The chain carries TRBV5-1 and TRBJ2-7, with 8 bases fitting TRBD2. Germline V gene data show CDR1 as SGHRS and CDR2 as YFSETQ. There are 15 residues in the CDR3. The ends lost 3 bases at V and 6 bases at J; junction bases unmatched: 11. CDR3 coding DNA: TGCGCCAGCAGCTCACATAGCGGGGACGAGCTCGAGCAGTACTTC. Translated: CASSSHSGDELEQYF. Full variable domain (remainder filled in from reference TRBV5-1 and TRBJ2-7): KAGVTQTPRYLIKTRGQQVTLSCSPISGHRSVSWYQQTPGQGLQFLFEYFSETQRNKGNFPGRFSGRQFSNSRSEMNVSTLELGDSALYLCASSSHSGDELEQYFGPGTRLTVT.

This clonotype has only a few counts. The rearrangement joins TRBV4-2 to TRBJ2-5, with D possibly being TRBD2 (6 bases). CDR3 length: 15 amino acids. The V end lost 3 bases, the J end lost 2 bases, and 13 bases lay between the germline ends. Germline values: CDR1 LGHNA, CDR2 YNFKEQ. This CDR3 is CASSQTGLPQETQYF. CDR3 coding DNA: TGTGCCAGCAGCCAGACGGGACTCCCACAAGAGACCCAGTACTTC.

This clonotype was seen at least ten times. The V call is TRBV28, the J call TRBJ1-4; D unresolved. V was shortened by 5 bases and J by 0 bases, with 10 bases between the two germline ends. This CDR3 is built from 15 residues. CDR1 is MDHEN, CDR2 SYDVKM, per germline. CDR3 DNA sequence: TGTGCCAGCAGTGTGCACGGTGCAACTAATGAAAAACTGTTTTTT. This translates into CASSVHGATNEKLFF.

Written as DNA, the CDR3 is TGTGCCAGCTCACCCGCCGACAGGAATGAGCAGTTCTTC. The encoded protein is CASSPADRNEQFF. The J gene is TRBJ2-1, the V gene TRBV18, with D tentatively TRBD1 (6 bases). This CDR3 has 13 amino acids. Germline V gene lookup returns CDR1 KGHSH and CDR2 LQKENI. Trimming pared 3 bases from V and 7 bases from J, leaving 10 bases between.

Here the CDR3 reads CASSPGGTGTYGVYEQYF. DNA of the CDR3: TGTGCCAGCAGCCCAGGAGGGACAGGAACCTATGGGGTTTACGAGCAGTACTTC. This sequence joins TRBV11-3 and TRBJ2-7; 8 bases fit TRBD1. The germline V gene has CDR1 SGHNT and CDR2 YENEEA. The CDR3 loop spans 18 amino acids. After removal of 5 bases from V and 4 bases from J, the junction contained 19 bases not matched to a gene.

The rearrangement links TRBV6-1 to TRBJ2-1, with 8 bases identical to TRBD2. CDR1 is MNHNS and CDR2 is SASEGT in the germline V gene. The CDR3 contains 14 residues. V shed 3 bases and J 3 bases; nucleotides not matched to a gene: 1. CDR3 loop: CASSDSGGYNEQFF. CDR3 coding DNA: TGTGCCAGCAGTGACAGCGGGGGCTACAATGAGCAGTTCTTC.

Regarding this clonotype: A read error may explain this, as a much larger clone is one base away. This chain joins TRBV20-1 and TRBJ2-7; D possibly matches TRBD1 or TRBD2 (5 bases each). The CDR3 extends over 15 amino acids. In germline, CDR1 is DFQATT, CDR2 SNEGSKA (reference sequence). The CDR3 region is CSARADWGSKYEQHF. The CDR3 nucleotides are TGCAGTGCTAGAGCCGATTGGGGGAGTAAATACGAGCAGCACTTC.

In this sample, this clonotype turned up many times. This chain's CDR3 is CSARKQGNYGYTF. CDR3 bases: TGCAGTGCTAGAAAACAGGGAAACTATGGCTACACCTTC. The gene calls are TRBV20-1 and TRBJ1-2; D may be TRBD1 (6 bases). The CDR3 is 13 residues long. Germline V gene data show CDR1 as DFQATT and CDR2 as SNEGSKA (reference sequence). Trimming stripped 2 bases from V and 2 bases from J, with 9 bases between.

This clonotype was counted at least ten times. The chain is built from TRBV20-1 and TRBJ2-1; tentatively, D is TRBD2 (5 bases). The CDR3 totals 15 residues. Germline CDR1 is DFQATT and CDR2 is SNEGSKA (reference sequence). The germline V and J ends were trimmed by 6 bases and 1 base, with 16 bases remaining between them. This chain's CDR3 is CSAKNRWTSYNEQFF. Here the CDR3 DNA reads TGCAGTGCAAAAAACCGATGGACTTCCTACAATGAGCAGTTCTTC.

This clonotype showed up just a few times. The chain recombines TRBV4-1 with TRBJ2-3, with 7 bases aligning to TRBD2. From germline, CDR1 is MGHRA and CDR2 YSYEKL. After removal of 1 base from V and 4 bases from J, the junction contained 5 bases not matched to a gene. The CDR3 totals 15 residues. CDR3 nucleotide sequence: TGCGCCAGCAGCCAAGTAGGGCTAGCGGCAGATACGCAGTATTTT. Protein: CASSQVGLAADTQYF.

At least ten counts were recorded for this clonotype. The chain joins TRBV19 to TRBJ2-3, with 12 bases fitting TRBD2. Trimming took 3 bases from V and 3 from J; bases not matched to a gene: 4. CDR1 is LNHDA and CDR2 is SQIVND in the germline V gene (reference sequence). The CDR3 loop spans 16 amino acids. CDR3 DNA: TGTGCCAGTAGTATTCTAGCGGGGGGGCATACAGATACGCAGTATTTT. It codes for CASSILAGGHTDTQYF. The complete variable domain, with remaining parts taken from reference TRBV19 and TRBJ2-3, reads DGGITQSPKYLFRKEGQNVTLSCEQNLNHDAMYWYRQDPGQGLRLIYYSQIVNDFQKGDIAEGYSVSREKKESFPLTVTSAQKNPTAFYLCASSILAGGHTDTQYFGPGTRLTVL.

This clonotype was seen many times. The chain employs TRBV2 and TRBJ2-7; D is unclear. Trimming shortened V by 4 bases and J by 0 bases, and 1 base separated the two germline ends. The CDR3 length is 11 residues. CDR1 SNHLY and CDR2 FYNNEI come from the germline V gene. The DNA of the CDR3 is TGTGCCAGCAGTGGCTCCTACGAGCAGTACTTC. It encodes CASSGSYEQYF.

This clonotype appeared a few times. The chain recombines TRBV5-1 with TRBJ1-5, with D perhaps matching TRBD1 (5 bases). The germline V gene encodes CDR1 SGHRS and CDR2 YFSETQ. CDR3 length: 13 residues. The ends were cut back, 3 bases at V and 5 bases at J, with 9 bases in the middle. The DNA of the CDR3 is TGCGCCAGCAGCTGGGACGGTGATCAGCCCCAGCATTTT. Translation: CASSWDGDQPQHF.

This clonotype was seen more than once but under ten times. V is TRBV14 and J is TRBJ2-3, with no clear D. In germline, CDR1 is SGHDN, CDR2 FVKESK. V lost 4 bases, J lost 4 bases, and 9 bases lay in between. There are 13 residues in the CDR3. The CDR3: CASSPETADTQYF. The CDR3 DNA is TGTGCCAGCAGCCCCGAAACAGCAGATACGCAGTATTTT.

The V gene is TRBV19, the J gene TRBJ2-5; 9 bases are shared with TRBD1. Germline V CDR1 and CDR2: LNHDA, SQIVND (reference sequence). The CDR3 totals 16 residues. After removal of 8 bases from V and 3 bases from J, the junction contained 13 bases not matched to a gene. As DNA, the CDR3 is TGTGCCAGTGGTCCTCGGGGACAGGGATTTGAAGAGACCCAGTACTTC. Residues: CASGPRGQGFEETQYF.

This chain joins TRBV6-1 and TRBJ2-1; no reliable D call. Germline V gene data show CDR1 as MNHNS and CDR2 as SASEGT. This CDR3 region has 12 residues. The V and J ends lost 6 bases and 11 bases respectively, with 14 bases between them. The DNA of the CDR3 is TGTGCCAGCAGCGGCATCCGAAATAAGCAGTTCTTC. This translates into CASSGIRNKQFF.

This clonotype was counted between two and nine times. The V and J genes are TRBV20-1 and TRBJ1-2; 10 bases line up with TRBD1. The V gene end was trimmed by 6 bases and the J gene end by 4 bases; junction bases not matched to a gene: 5. The CDR3 length is 13 residues. Germline CDR1 is DFQATT and CDR2 is SNEGSKA (reference sequence). The CDR3 DNA reads TGCAGTGCCCCGACAGGGGGCGTCTATGGCTACACCTTC. Translated, it gives CSAPTGGVYGYTF.

This clonotype turned up a few times. V usage is TRBV27 and J usage is TRBJ2-2; D call uncertain. V gave up 1 base and J gave up 0 bases, with 9 bases separating them. This CDR3 is built from 16 residues. Per germline, CDR1 MNHEY and CDR2 SMNVEV (reference sequence). The CDR3 is CASSLWSGANTGELFF. CDR3 DNA sequence: TGTGCCAGCAGTTTATGGTCTGGGGCGAACACCGGGGAGCTGTTTTTT.

This clonotype was seen repeatedly, ten times or more. For the CDR3, the DNA is TGTGCCAGCAGTTCCCGGACTAGCTCGACCGGGGAGCTGTTTTTT. This sequence encodes CASSSRTSSTGELFF. V and J are TRBV12-3 or TRBV12-4 and TRBJ2-2, with 8 positions matching TRBD2. The CDR3 contains 15 residues. Trimming at V came to 4 bases and at J to 5 bases, leaving 6 bases not matched to a gene.

This clonotype was observed at least ten times. The chain recombines TRBV7-9 with TRBJ1-2; 7 positions agree with TRBD1. The trim removed 10 bases at V and 4 bases at J, leaving 15 bases unmatched. Germline V gene sequence: CDR1 SEHNR, CDR2 FQNEAQ (reference sequence). CDR3 length equals 15 residues. CDR3 protein: CATLPGPGGGYGYTF. CDR3 DNA: TGTGCCACCCTACCGGGGCCAGGGGGTGGCTATGGCTACACCTTC. The whole variable domain, remainder taken from reference TRBV7-9 and TRBJ1-2, is DTGVSQNPRHKITKRGQNVTFRCDPISEHNRLYWYRQTLGQGPEFLTYFQNEAQLEKSRLLSDRFSAERPKGSFSTLEIQRTEQGDSAMYLCATLPGPGGGYGYTFGSGTRLTVV.